The sequence of this T cell receptor beta chain was determined in a study of blood T cell repertoires in COVID-19. Method: immunoSEQ multiplex PCR; TCRdb's copy keeps in-frame clones and lacks some. The repertoire holds some 250,000 clones, with over 80% as singletons. This CDR3 comprises 13 residues. V shed 1 base and J shed 6 bases, with 10 bases lying between them. Germline CDR1 reads SGHDT; CDR2 reads YYEEEE. Sequenced sample: PBMCs or T cells enriched from blood (not recorded which). The receptor was derived from a human donor in a cohort exposed to, infected with or recovered from COVID-19 (not recorded which). The donor label of this sample is uncertain. The chain links TRBV5-6 to TRBJ1-2; a weak D match, TRBD1 (5 bases). CDR3 protein: CASSLMGPDGYTF. The CDR3 DNA sequence: TGTGCCAGCAGCTTGATGGGGCCGGATGGCTACACCTTC.